This TCR beta chain was profiled in a study of blood T cell repertoires in COVID-19 (dated by TCRdb to the early 2020s). A note on the overall study: Samples from collaborators originated in the United States, Italy and Spain and spanned both the acute and convalescent phases of COVID-19. The material from the prospective study consisted of cDNA or gDNA derived from T cells, B-cell-depleted T cells, or PBMCs. Deeply sampled blood TCRbeta repertoires from subjects exposed to, actively infected with, or recovered from COVID-19 were included in the dataset. The repertoires were released in a freely available public database meant as a resource for research on the immune response to SARS-CoV-2. Samples came from the ongoing ImmuneRACE study (first 160 participants) plus 1,254 subjects from 6 global collaborators. Nearly every sample came with metadata listing a de-identified subject ID, COVID-19 status, age in years and sex. HLA class I and class II types, where available, came from metadata supplied by the sample provider rather than from assay-based typing. The paper's findings and limits, for the study overall: Clinical and demographic metadata were provided uncurated, with the amount varying by source and participant.

Taken from the germline V gene, the CDR1 and CDR2 loops are MNHEY and SVGEGT. The CDR3 measures 14 amino acids from cysteine to phenylalanine. The sequence is cut down to CDR3 DNA, 42 bases in frame from base 1. The trim is 6 bases for V and 5 bases for J, with a gap of 14 bases between the germline ends. One collaborating source in Seattle enrolled patients during active infection and followed them longitudinally through the course of disease. Each collaborating institution followed its own protocols to collect whole blood in K2EDTA tubes. Collaborator samples were shipped for TCRbeta analysis as frozen whole blood, isolated PBMCs, or DNA extracted from either sample type. To note about this clone: The target of this receptor is not known. One base away there is no much larger clone; base qualities are not given.

The immunoSEQ Assay, a bias-controlled multiplex PCR, was used to amplify TCRbeta CDR3 regions from genomic DNA. For the original study's pipeline: Nucleated cell counts per sample were estimated from amplification of reference gene primers within the assay. To quantify the absolute abundance of each unique TCRbeta CDR3 rearrangement, sequence reads were collapsed and filtered. For each sample, productive Simpson clonality was calculated by taking the square root of Simpson's diversity index across productive rearrangements. TCRdb re-hosts the immuneACCESS table, in-frame sequences only. Its copies lack some clones; in the studies checked, an unresolved V gene accounts for under half of them, and the cause for the rest is not known. V and J calls and clone size are those listed in that table; D and trimming were worked out from the DNA. Within this sample are around 150,000 clones, with about four fifths of them counted one time only. The ten largest clonotypes hold almost 9% of the sample.

The TCR was taken from a man younger than 40 with COVID-19, enrolled during active disease. The V and J genes are TRBV6-2 or TRBV6-3 and TRBJ1-5; possibly the D gene is TRBD1, per 6 matching bases. The specimen was peripheral blood. The DNA sequence follows: TGTGCCAGCAGCGCCTGGGGGCCCTATCAGCCCCAGCATTTT. This encodes CASSAWGPYQPQHF.